The entry below gives a single T cell receptor beta chain sequence along with its context. Its antigen is not identified. This entry comes from a study of T cells after posttransplantation cyclophosphamide. Study findings and constraints: Skin or GI-infiltrating T cells shared few TRB sequences with blood. Recipient CMV seropositivity and CMV reactivation strongly tracked TRB clonality. Donor CD8+ memory clones often dominated recipient blood repertoires at later times.

Sequencing was performed with immunoSEQ multiplex PCR; in TCRdb, only in-frame clones are kept and a portion is missing. In the table there are 31,000 or so clones, over 80% of which are singletons. Cells defined as naive were viable CD3+CD4+ or CD3+CD8+ and CCR7+CD45RA+CD45RO-CD95-CD27+CD28+. Germline assignment: CDR1 SGHDT and CDR2 YYEEEE. There are 14 residues in the CDR3. Trimming cost V 0 bases and J 0 bases, with 6 bases left between them. Sequencing was done on a sample of naive CD4+ T cells sorted from PBMCs. This receptor was identified in a woman in her sixties or seventies in good health, CMV-negative, and a related stem cell transplant donor. The genes are TRBV5-6 and TRBJ2-5, with a weak D call TRBD2 (5 bases). This chain's CDR3 is CASSLGLNQETQYF. In nucleotides, the CDR3 is TGTGCCAGCAGCTTGGGACTAAACCAAGAGACCCAGTACTTC.